These 5 T cell receptor beta chains share one sample of origin, sequenced in a study of CD8 T cells in Susac syndrome. With random hexamers, reverse transcription was performed on roughly 0.5 to 1 ug of RNA. TCRdb re-called the immunoSEQ multiplex PCR reads with MiXCR, one entry per CDR3 protein. The repertoire holds about 150,000 distinct CDR3 sequences, with roughly 95% as singletons. The sample taken for sequencing was CD8+ T cells from PBMCs. The receptors originated from a human donor with multiple sclerosis.

This clonotype was seen a single time. This rearrangement joins TRBV7-6 to TRBJ1-6; 10 bases are shared with TRBD1. V lost 4 bases, J lost 10 bases, and 4 bases stayed unmatched. The germline gives CDR1 SGHVS, CDR2 FNYEAQ. The CDR3 totals 14 residues. The CDR3 nucleotides are TGTGCCAGCAGCTCCTCGGGACAGGGGTCACCCCTCCACTTT. Its protein is CASSSSGQGSPLHF.

The J gene is TRBJ1-6, the V gene TRBV6-5, with D possibly TRBD1 on 5 matching bases. The CDR3 length is 14 residues. Germline CDR1 and CDR2: MNHEY and SVGAGI. V was cut by 1 base and J by 10 bases, with 11 bases left in between. DNA of the CDR3: TGTGCCAGCAGTTACTTCAGGGCAGGGTCACCCCTCCACTTT. The encoded protein is CASSYFRAGSPLHF.

The chain has TRBV3-1 and TRBJ2-7, with D tentatively TRBD2 (7 bases). Trimming took 4 bases from V and 5 from J, leaving 21 bases between them. Germline CDR1 reads LGHDT; CDR2 reads YNNKEL (reference sequence). The CDR3 loop spans 16 amino acids. The CDR3 here is CASSPTGRGRFDEQYF. The CDR3 DNA reads TGTGCCAGCAGCCCTACAGGGAGGGGTAGGTTCGACGAGCAGTACTTC.

The chain couples TRBV9 to TRBJ2-2, with D perhaps matching TRBD1 (5 bases). CDR3 length: 15 amino acids. Germline V gene data show CDR1 as SGDLS and CDR2 as YYNGEE. Trimming stripped 1 base from V and 4 bases from J, with 11 bases between. The CDR3 here is CASSVSGPGTGELFF. The CDR3, as DNA: TGTGCCAGCAGCGTATCAGGGCCGGGCACCGGGGAGCTGTTTTTT.

The chain recombines TRBV27 with TRBJ2-7, with D unclear. V was pared by 4 bases and J by 5 bases, with 12 bases between. CDR1 and CDR2 from the germline V gene are MNHEY and SMNVEV (reference sequence). There are 13 residues in the CDR3. The CDR3 coding sequence is TGTGCCAGCAGTTCGAGAAAACTCCACGAGCAGTACGTC. Amino acids: CASSSRKLHEQYV.